The sample holds one count of the clone carrying this TCR beta chain. This entry is derived from a study of blood T cell repertoires in COVID-19. Turning to the study itself: The United States, Italy and Spain supplied acute and convalescent COVID-19 samples. Sources were T cells, B-cell-depleted T cells, or PBMCs; the material itself was cDNA or gDNA.

Study processing details: Estimation of nucleated cell counts relied on the amplification of reference gene primers. Measured with immunoSEQ multiplex PCR; TCRdb has only the in-frame clones, and not every one. That table supplies the V and J calls and clone size; D and trimming were determined from the DNA. The data hold more than 200,000 clones, with under 90% observed a single time. The clonotype comes from a man aged 60 to 69 with acute or convalescent COVID-19. The sample comprised peripheral blood.

The CDR3 is CATGQVDNEQFF. CDR3 sequence (DNA): TGTGCCACCGGACAGGTTGACAATGAGCAGTTCTTC. The J gene is TRBJ2-1, the V gene TRBV15, with 7 bases matching TRBD1. With V trimmed by 8 bases and J by 5 bases, 3 bases remained unmatched. Germline CDR1 reads LNHNV; CDR2 reads YYDKDF (reference sequence). The CDR3 has 12 amino acids.